The source of this TCR beta chain is a study of blood T cell repertoires in COVID-19. V lost 3 bases, J lost 8 bases, and 16 bases lay in between. CDR3 length: 14 residues. Per the germline V gene, CDR1 is SGHVS and CDR2 is FQNEAQ. Profiled with immunoSEQ multiplex PCR; TCRdb holds only in-frame clones, not every one. The repertoire consists of about 160,000 clones, with 85% occurring once and the leading ten covering approximately 3.3%. The source is a human donor with acute or convalescent COVID-19. The donor label of this sample is uncertain. The chain is built from TRBV7-8 and TRBJ1-2; D may be TRBD1 (5 bases). Sequencing used peripheral blood. This chain's CDR3 is CASSLQGAPGGYTF. DNA for the CDR3: TGTGCCAGCAGCTTGCAGGGTGCCCCAGGCGGCTACACCTTC.